The source of this TCR beta chain is a study of blood T cell repertoires in COVID-19. Study-wide background: COVID-19 samples, acute and convalescent, were from the United States, Italy and Spain. Sources were T cells, B-cell-depleted T cells, or PBMCs; the material itself was cDNA or gDNA.

Authors' data handling: The authors estimated nucleated cell counts from reference gene primer amplification. Using immunoSEQ multiplex PCR, the repertoire was profiled, and TCRdb retains in-frame clones only, with some absent. Clone size and V and J calls were adopted from that table, with D and trimming inferred from the DNA. The sample has about 320,000 clones; around four fifths are singletons. The ends were cut back, 3 bases at V and 0 bases at J, with 12 bases in the middle. Per the germline V gene, CDR1 is SGHTA and CDR2 is FQGNSA. The CDR3 is 17 amino acids. This clonotype was sampled from a woman in her forties or fifties with acute or convalescent COVID-19. Sequencing was performed on peripheral blood. The chain uses TRBV7-2 and TRBJ2-6; D is perhaps TRBD1 (5 bases). CDR3 protein: CASSFQGRSSGANVLTF. The CDR3 DNA reads TGTGCCAGCAGCTTTCAGGGCAGGTCCTCTGGGGCCAACGTCCTGACTTTC.